This T cell receptor beta chain was sequenced for a study of control samples from healthy donors and cancer patients. This CDR3 region has 14 residues. CDR1 is MNHEY and CDR2 is SVGEGT in the germline V gene. V dropped 4 bases and J dropped 1 base, with 5 bases sitting between them. TCRdb's table, derived via immunoSEQ multiplex PCR, lists solely in-frame clones and lacks some. The data contain some 160,000 clones, under 90% of them singletons. This clone is medium-sized by share. The TCR originated in a man aged 25-45 years in good health. Sequenced input: blood. J is TRBJ2-6 and V is TRBV6-2 or TRBV6-3; no firm D call. As DNA, the CDR3 is TGTGCCAGCAGTTCCGATTCTGGGGCCAACGTCCTGACTTTC. This sequence encodes CASSSDSGANVLTF.